This T cell receptor (beta chain) was identified during a study of blood T cell repertoires in COVID-19. Trimming took off 5 bases at V and 2 bases at J, with 7 bases between the two ends. Germline-derived CDR1 and CDR2 are MNHEY and SMNVEV (reference sequence). The CDR3 has 13 residues. Measured with immunoSEQ multiplex PCR; TCRdb has only the in-frame clones, and not every one. The data contain about 160,000 clones, roughly 74% of them singletons. The chain combines TRBV27 with TRBJ2-1; D unresolved. Material for sequencing was peripheral blood. The sequence was collected from a woman of 80 years or more with acute or convalescent COVID-19. The CDR3 DNA is TGTGCCAGCAGTGTGTACACCTACAATGAGCAGTTCTTC. Amino acids: CASSVYTYNEQFF.